Listed here are 12 T cell receptor beta chains from one sample, sequenced in a study of metastatic and nonmetastatic thyroid tumors. TCRdb re-called clones via MiXCR from the PCR reads. The sample has roughly 12,000 clones; about 21% are singletons. Prior to thyroid surgery, none of the patients had received any treatment. What was sequenced was adjacent normal tissue. The receptors were sampled from a female donor with papillary thyroid cancer or a benign thyroid nodule (not recorded which). Some clones in this sample may be carry-over from other donors' samples.

This clone was counted at least ten times. The chain links TRBV7-2 to TRBJ1-1; perhaps TRBD1 as D (5 bases). Germline assignment: CDR1 SGHTA and CDR2 FQGNSA. Trimming removed 4 bases from V and 1 base from J, with 10 bases in between. The CDR3 consists of 14 residues. CDR3 sequence (DNA): TGTGCCAGCAGCTCGGGACCCGCGAACACTGAAGCTTTCTTT. Protein sequence: CASSSGPANTEAFF.

There are many counts of this clone. The CDR3 loop reads CASSQDMDQPQHF. In nucleotides, the CDR3 is TGTGCCAGCAGCCAAGATATGGATCAGCCCCAGCATTTT. The genes are TRBV4-2 and TRBJ1-5, with unresolved D. Germline values: CDR1 LGHNA, CDR2 YNFKEQ. With 0 bases removed from V and 5 bases from J, the gap between germline ends came to 5 bases. The CDR3 is 13 residues long.

This clone was seen more than once but under ten times. The chain joins TRBV27 to TRBJ2-4, with D maybe TRBD2 (5 bases). V dropped 4 bases and J dropped 3 bases, with 19 bases sitting between them. The CDR3 is 17 amino acids. CDR1 is MNHEY, CDR2 SMNVEV, per germline (reference sequence). CDR3 sequence reads: CASSSTYSVRGKNIQYF. DNA of the CDR3: TGTGCCAGCAGTTCTACTTACTCAGTCCGGGGCAAAAACATTCAGTACTTC.

This clone appeared many times. The chain uses TRBV15 and TRBJ1-2, with TRBD1 identical over 7 bases. The CDR3 consists of 16 residues. V was clipped by 0 bases and J by 7 bases; unmatched bases: 11. Germline V gene lookup returns CDR1 LNHNV and CDR2 YYDKDF (reference sequence). The CDR3 spells CATSRDRGGGGTGYTF. The CDR3 coding sequence is TGTGCCACCAGCAGAGATAGAGGAGGGGGCGGCACTGGCTACACCTTC.

This clone was recorded a few times. The genes are TRBV29-1 and TRBJ2-1; no reliable D call. The CDR3 consists of 12 residues. The germline V gene has CDR1 SQVTM and CDR2 ANQGSEA. V dropped 5 bases and J dropped 7 bases, with 12 bases sitting between them. The CDR3 region has the DNA TGCAGCGTTACCCGTGTCGGGAATGAGCAGTTCTTC. It yields the protein CSVTRVGNEQFF.

The J gene is TRBJ2-1, the V gene TRBV11-2; 10 nucleotides match TRBD2. V lost 3 bases, J lost 7 bases, and 6 bases stayed unmatched. The CDR3 length is 15 residues. In germline, CDR1 is SGHAT, CDR2 FQNNGV. DNA for the CDR3: TGTGCCAGCAGCTTCGGTAGCGGGGGGTCGAATGAGCAGTTCTTC. Translated, it gives CASSFGSGGSNEQFF.

This chain links TRBV24-1 with TRBJ1-1, with D unclear. The CDR3 is 13 amino acids. V lost 9 bases, J lost 3 bases, and 13 bases lay in between. Germline loops: CDR1 KGHDR, CDR2 SFDVKD. The CDR3 DNA follows: TGTGCCACCGCCGACGACATGTACACTGAAGCTTTCTTT. This gives the protein CATADDMYTEAFF.

The chain uses TRBV7-9 and TRBJ1-1; 9 nucleotides agree with TRBD1. V dropped 7 bases and J dropped 2; count of bases not matched to a gene: 5. Germline V gene data show CDR1 as SEHNR and CDR2 as FQNEAQ (reference sequence). There are 14 residues in the CDR3. CDR3 DNA: TGTGCCAGCAAACAGGGGGCGATTAACACTGAAGCTTTCTTT. This codes for CASKQGAINTEAFF.

Comments on this clone: The junction differs from germline at one of its ends, possibly a read error. This sequence joins TRBV5-1 and TRBJ2-3; maybe TRBD2 (5 bases). Germline-derived CDR1 and CDR2 are SGHRS and YFSETQ. The CDR3 contains 15 residues. The CDR3 DNA is TGCGCCAGCAGCTTGGATCGTGGGTGGGGAGATACGCAATATTTT. It specifies CASSLDRGWGDTQYF.

This clone was counted many times. This rearrangement joins TRBV7-3 to TRBJ1-1; unclear D gene. Germline lookup yields CDR1 SGHTA and CDR2 FQGTGA. V lost 4 bases to trimming and J lost 0 bases, with 6 bases between them. This CDR3 is built from 13 residues. The CDR3 loop reads CASSSGVNTEAFF. The CDR3 region has the DNA TGTGCCAGCAGCTCCGGGGTGAACACTGAAGCTTTCTTT. Combining the CDR3 with reference TRBV7-3 and TRBJ1-1 gives the whole variable domain GAGVSQTPSNKVTEKGKYVELRCDPISGHTALYWYRQSLGQGPEFLIYFQGTGAADDSGLPNDRFFAVRPEGSVSTLKIQRTERGDSAVYLCASSSGVNTEAFFGQGTRLTVV.

This chain links TRBV6-6 with TRBJ2-3, with D perhaps matching TRBD1 or TRBD2 (5 bases each). This CDR3 region has 18 residues. Looked up from germline, CDR1 is MNHNY and CDR2 is SVGAGI (reference sequence). V was pared by 4 bases and J by 4 bases, with 24 bases between. The CDR3 DNA follows: TGTGCCAGCAGTTTCGGAATGGGGGACCAGAGCTTATCAGATACGCAGTATTTT. Amino acid sequence: CASSFGMGDQSLSDTQYF.

Of note for this clone: This may stem from a read error, because a much larger clone lies one nucleotide away. In nucleotides, the CDR3 is TGCGCCAGCAACCCTGCGTCAAAGGGACAGCCCCAGCATTTT. It specifies CASNPASKGQPQHF. The V and J genes are TRBV4-1 and TRBJ1-5; D gene uncertain. The CDR3 loop spans 14 amino acids. V was clipped by 7 bases and J by 7 bases, with 17 bases between them. From germline, CDR1 is MGHRA and CDR2 YSYEKL.